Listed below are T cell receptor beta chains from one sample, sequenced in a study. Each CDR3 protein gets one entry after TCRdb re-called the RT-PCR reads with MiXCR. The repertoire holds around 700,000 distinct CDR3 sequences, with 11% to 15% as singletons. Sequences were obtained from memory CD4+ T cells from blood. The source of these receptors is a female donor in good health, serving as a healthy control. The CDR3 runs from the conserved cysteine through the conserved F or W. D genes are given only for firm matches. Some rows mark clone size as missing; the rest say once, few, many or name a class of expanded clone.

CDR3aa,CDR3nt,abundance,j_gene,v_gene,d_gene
CASRLAAGTNEQFF,TGTGCCAGCAGACTAGCGGCCGGGACCAATGAGCAGTTCTTC,few,TRBJ2-1,TRBV6-2/TRBV6-3,TRBD2
CASILGRVGYEQYF,TGTGCCAGCATTCTCGGGAGAGTGGGTTACGAGCAGTACTTC,few,TRBJ2-7,TRBV6-1,.
CATVRGQKYTGELFF,TGTGCCACCGTCCGGGGCCAGAAATACACCGGGGAGCTGTTTTTT,.,TRBJ2-2,TRBV6-5,.
CASSVSPAGGKLFF,TGTGCCAGCAGCGTATCCCCCGCAGGTGGAAAACTGTTTTTT,.,TRBJ1-4,TRBV9,.
CASSERRGLTDTQYF,TGTGCCAGCAGTGAGAGGCGGGGGCTTACAGATACGCAGTATTTT,few,TRBJ2-3,TRBV6-1,.
CASSPPGHNSPLHF,TGTGCCAGCTCACCCCCCGGGCATAATTCACCCCTCCACTTT,.,TRBJ1-6,TRBV18,.
CASIGFGELFF,TGTGCCAGCATCGGTTTCGGGGAGCTGTTTTTT,few,TRBJ2-2,TRBV6-1,.
CASSAHVAGVQETQYF,TGTGCCAGCAGTGCTCATGTAGCGGGGGTTCAAGAGACCCAGTACTTC,few,TRBJ2-5,TRBV28,TRBD2
CASGLAGVSYEQYF,TGTGCCAGCGGACTAGCGGGAGTCTCCTACGAGCAGTACTTC,.,TRBJ2-7,TRBV6-2/TRBV6-3,TRBD2
CASSDLRDRDGTQYF,TGTGCCAGCAGCGACCTCCGGGACCGCGATGGGACCCAGTACTTC,many,TRBJ2-5,TRBV12-3/TRBV12-4,.
CASSLGTSGYNEQFF,TGTGCCAGCAGCTTAGGGACTAGCGGCTACAATGAGCAGTTCTTC,many,TRBJ2-1,TRBV12-3/TRBV12-4,TRBD2
CASSLSPGGAGGRDTQYF,TGTGCCAGCAGTTTATCCCCGGGAGGAGCGGGGGGCAGAGATACGCAGTATTTT,.,TRBJ2-3,TRBV27,TRBD2
CASSFSSPGLAGTGELFF,TGTGCCAGCAGCTTTAGTTCGCCGGGACTAGCAGGAACCGGGGAGCTGTTTTTT,.,TRBJ2-2,TRBV11-2,TRBD2
CASSSQKTQYF,TGTGCCAGCAGCTCACAAAAGACCCAGTACTTC,.,TRBJ2-5,TRBV7-8,.
CASSLPLAGGLDEQFF,TGTGCCAGCAGCCTCCCCCTAGCGGGGGGGCTGGATGAGCAGTTCTTC,few,TRBJ2-1,TRBV7-2,TRBD2
CASSTGLPSTEAFF,TGTGCCAGCAGCACCGGACTGCCCAGCACTGAAGCTTTCTTT,.,TRBJ1-1,TRBV7-9,.
CASSLRGRDSPTIGYTF,TGTGCCAGCAGCTTGAGGGGTAGGGACAGCCCAACTATCGGCTACACCTTC,.,TRBJ1-2,TRBV5-4,TRBD1
CASSPGGGSINNEQFF,TGTGCCAGCAGTCCTGGGGGCGGGAGTATTAACAATGAGCAGTTCTTC,many,TRBJ2-1,TRBV6-5,.